One T cell receptor beta chain is described in this entry. The data are from a study of control samples from healthy donors and cancer patients. Assay: immunoSEQ multiplex PCR; the TCRdb copy retains only in-frame clones and omits some. Among roughly 140,000 clones, 93% were seen once, and the ten largest hold more than 2%. Trimming cost V 4 bases and J 5 bases, with 12 bases left between them. CDR1 and CDR2 from the germline V gene are SGHRS and YFSETQ. This CDR3 has 14 residues. The gene calls are TRBV5-1 and TRBJ2-2; the D is unclear. Sample: blood. This receptor was identified in a man aged 50 to 60 in good health. The CDR3 nucleotides are TGCGCCAGCAGCCTTCTCTGGGCTACCGGGGAGCTGTTTTTT. Residues: CASSLLWATGELFF.